The sequence of this TCR beta chain was determined in a study of T cells after yellow fever vaccination. Notes on the study in general: Among all clonotypes, a small share was observed in both CD4 and CD8 compartments. Post-booster samples contained most primary-vaccination clones (more than 95% CD4, 88% CD8).

TCRdb analysed the 5' RACE reads with MiXCR anew, one entry per CDR3 protein. Among 250,000 to 350,000 distinct CDR3 sequences, 6.8% were seen once, and the ten largest hold 15% to 20%. This clonotype has just a few counts. The antigen remains unidentified. Germline V gene lookup returns CDR1 SGHTA and CDR2 FQGNSA. V lost 4 bases, J lost 0 bases, and 8 bases stayed unmatched. This CDR3 spans 17 amino acids. The specimen comprised PBMCs, sampled more than 40 days after the first yellow fever vaccination. The chain carries TRBV7-2 and TRBJ2-1; 8 bases are a match to TRBD2. This TCR came from a man aged 18 to 29 who received the YFV17D yellow fever vaccine. CDR3 loop: CASSSTLAGLSYNEQFF. For the CDR3, the DNA is TGTGCCAGCAGCTCTACCCTAGCGGGCCTCTCCTACAATGAGCAGTTCTTC.